The 13 T cell receptor beta chains below come from one sample, sequenced in a study of blood T cell repertoires in COVID-19 (TCRdb year 2020). Library method: the immunoSEQ multiplex PCR assay. This immuneACCESS table, as held by TCRdb, lists in-frame sequences with V and J called but not all clones. Of the missing ones, under half trace to an unresolved V gene in checked studies; the others have no known cause. This sample comprises 150,000 to 200,000 clones, more than 70% of them detected only once. The leading ten clones occupy around 6.1% of the sample. The material sequenced was PBMCs or T cells enriched from blood (not recorded which). The receptors stem from a man aged 40-49 years who had recovered from COVID-19.

This clone occurred a few times. The gene calls are TRBV13 and TRBJ2-5; 9 nucleotides agree with TRBD2. The CDR3 is 14 residues long. The J segment lost 1 base and the V segment lost 5 bases, leaving 2 bases of the junction unmatched. The germline gives CDR1 PRHDT, CDR2 FYEKMQ (reference sequence). The CDR3 region has the DNA TGTGCCAGCAGCAAGCGGGGGGCCCAAGAGACCCAGTACTTC. Encoded protein: CASSKRGAQETQYF.

The CDR3 is CATSEHALQGANEQFF. The CDR3, as DNA: TGTGCCACCAGTGAGCACGCGCTCCAGGGGGCTAATGAGCAGTTCTTC. V and J are TRBV24-1 and TRBJ2-1; TRBD1 matches 8 bases. CDR1 is KGHDR, CDR2 SFDVKD, per germline. The CDR3 contains 16 residues. Unmatched junction bases numbered 11, after V lost 4 bases and J lost 7 bases.

The chain is built from TRBV13 and TRBJ1-4; 7 bases are shared with TRBD1. V was clipped by 5 bases and J by 7 bases; unmatched bases: 7. From germline, CDR1 is PRHDT and CDR2 FYEKMQ (reference sequence). This CDR3 region has 14 residues. The CDR3 protein is CASSIQGVGEKLFF. The CDR3 DNA follows: TGTGCCAGCAGCATCCAGGGGGTCGGTGAAAAACTGTTTTTT.

V usage is TRBV20-1 and J usage is TRBJ2-3, with a weak D call TRBD1 (6 bases). CDR3 length: 16 amino acids. Trimming removed 3 bases from V and 4 bases from J, with 20 bases in between. CDR1 DFQATT and CDR2 SNEGSKA come from the germline V gene (reference sequence). The CDR3 nucleotides are TGCAGTGCTAGTCCCTTAAGAGGGGGATCGGCAGATACGCAGTATTTT. Amino acid sequence: CSASPLRGGSADTQYF.

This clone was recorded a few times. The rearrangement links TRBV9 to TRBJ2-2; D is perhaps TRBD2 (5 bases). The length of the CDR3 is 13 residues. V shed 4 bases and J shed 5 bases, with 9 bases lying between them. From germline, CDR1 is SGDLS and CDR2 YYNGEE. The CDR3 DNA reads as TGTGCCAGCAGCCCCAGCGGAACCGGGGAGCTGTTTTTT. Amino acid sequence: CASSPSGTGELFF.

The chain links TRBV11-2 to TRBJ1-1; maybe TRBD1 (5 bases). Trimming cost V 8 bases and J 1 base, with 8 bases left between them. CDR1 SGHAT and CDR2 FQNNGV come from the germline V gene. This CDR3 comprises 12 residues. CDR3 loop: CASQQGNTEAFF. CDR3 nucleotide sequence: TGTGCCAGCCAGCAGGGGAACACTGAAGCTTTCTTT.

The chain employs TRBV11-1 and TRBJ1-2; the match to TRBD1 covers 10 bases. V dropped 6 bases and J dropped 12; count of bases not matched to a gene: 10. This CDR3 comprises 13 residues. CDR1 and CDR2 from the germline V gene are SGHAT and FQDESV (reference sequence). The CDR3 sequence: CASRSGTGEGHTF. For the CDR3, the DNA is TGTGCCAGCAGAAGCGGGACAGGGGAGGGACACACCTTC. The full variable domain, rest sourced from reference TRBV11-1 and TRBJ1-2, is EAEVAQSPRYKITEKSQAVAFWCDPISGHATLYWYRQILGQGPELLVQFQDESVVDDSQLPKDRFSAERLKGVDSTLKIQPAELGDSAMYLCASRSGTGEGHTFGSGTRLTVV.

This chain joins TRBV2 and TRBJ1-1; D possibly corresponds to TRBD1 (6 bases). From germline, CDR1 is SNHLY and CDR2 FYNNEI. The CDR3 totals 13 residues. The V end lost 7 bases, the J end lost 2 bases, and 11 bases lay between the germline ends. CDR3 loop: CASNRDTNTEAFF. Written as DNA, the CDR3 is TGTGCCAGCAATCGGGACACAAACACTGAAGCTTTCTTT.

This rearrangement joins TRBV27 to TRBJ1-2; D may be TRBD1 (6 bases). The germline V and J ends were trimmed by 0 bases and 8 bases, with 19 bases remaining between them. Germline V lookup: CDR1 MNHEY, CDR2 SMNVEV (reference sequence). CDR3 length equals 16 residues. CDR3 sequence (DNA): TGTGCCAGCAGTTTATCGCCGAGGGGGACATCCGGAGGCTACACCTTC. Translation gives CASSLSPRGTSGGYTF.

The chain combines TRBV10-1 with TRBJ1-1, with TRBD1 matching over 7 bases. V trimming: 3 bases; J trimming: 4 bases; junction bases outside the gene matches: 8. Germline V lookup: CDR1 WNHNN, CDR2 SYGVQD (reference sequence). The CDR3 has 15 amino acids. In DNA form, the CDR3 reads TGCGCCAGCAGTGACCAACGTACAGGGGCCACTGAAGCTTTCTTT. This encodes CASSDQRTGATEAFF.

The chain recombines TRBV5-1 with TRBJ2-1, with D perhaps matching TRBD2 (5 bases). The germline V and J ends were trimmed by 1 base and 8 bases, with 13 bases remaining between them. Per the germline V gene, CDR1 is SGHRS and CDR2 is YFSETQ. The CDR3 sequence is 14 residues long. The CDR3 bases are TGCGCCAGCAGCTTGCATGAAGCACTAGATGAGCAGTTCTTC. Protein product: CASSLHEALDEQFF.

The chain uses TRBV19 and TRBJ1-1; D is possibly TRBD1 (5 bases). Looked up from germline, CDR1 is LNHDA and CDR2 is SQIVND (reference sequence). This CDR3 contains 14 residues. Trimming took 6 bases from V and 3 from J, leaving 14 bases between them. The CDR3 is CASSPHRRDTEAFF. The CDR3 bases are TGTGCCAGTAGCCCCCACAGGAGGGACACTGAAGCTTTCTTT.

The chain is built from TRBV5-6 and TRBJ1-4; perhaps TRBD1 as D (5 bases). The CDR3 has 13 amino acids. Trimming took off 0 bases at V and 7 bases at J, with 7 bases between the two ends. Germline loops: CDR1 SGHDT, CDR2 YYEEEE. For the CDR3, the DNA is TGTGCCAGCAGCTTGGATAGGGGTGAAAAACTGTTTTTT. It specifies CASSLDRGEKLFF.